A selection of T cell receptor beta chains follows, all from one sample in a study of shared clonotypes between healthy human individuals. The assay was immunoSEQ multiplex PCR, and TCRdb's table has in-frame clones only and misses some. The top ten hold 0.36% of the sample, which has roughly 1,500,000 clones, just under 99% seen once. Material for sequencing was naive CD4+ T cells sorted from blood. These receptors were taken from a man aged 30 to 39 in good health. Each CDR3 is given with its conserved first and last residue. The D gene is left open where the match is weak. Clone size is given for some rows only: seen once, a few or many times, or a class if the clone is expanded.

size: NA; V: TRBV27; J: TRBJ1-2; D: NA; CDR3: CASSPGLAYGYTF; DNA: TGTGCCAGCAGTCCGGGACTGGCCTATGGCTACACCTTC
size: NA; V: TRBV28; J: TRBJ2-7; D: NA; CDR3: CASSTASYEQYF; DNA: TGTGCCAGCAGTACAGCCTCCTACGAGCAGTACTTC
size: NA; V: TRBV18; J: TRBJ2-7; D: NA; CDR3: CASSPAGEGEQYF; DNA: TGTGCCAGCTCACCCGCAGGGGAAGGCGAGCAGTACTTC
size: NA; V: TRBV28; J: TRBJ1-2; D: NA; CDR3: CASRPVMGPYGYTF; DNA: TGTGCCAGCAGACCGGTAATGGGTCCATATGGCTACACCTTC
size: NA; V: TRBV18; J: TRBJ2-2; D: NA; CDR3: CASSPPVAGVDTGELFF; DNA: TGTGCCAGCTCACCACCGGTGGCAGGGGTGGACACCGGGGAGCTGTTTTTT
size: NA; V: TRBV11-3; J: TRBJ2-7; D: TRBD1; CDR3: CASSSDRASEQYF; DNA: TGTGCCAGCAGCTCGGACAGGGCGTCGGAGCAGTACTTC
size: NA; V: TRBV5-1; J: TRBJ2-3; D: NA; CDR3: CASSPGGPDTQYF; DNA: TGCGCCAGCAGCCCCGGGGGGCCGGATACGCAGTATTTT
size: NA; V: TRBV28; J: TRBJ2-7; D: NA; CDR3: CASSLYRGEAYEQYF; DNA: TGTGCCAGCAGTCTATACCGGGGCGAGGCCTACGAGCAGTACTTC
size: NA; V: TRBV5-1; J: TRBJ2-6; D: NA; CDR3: CASRGRPVGANVLTF; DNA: TGCGCCAGCAGGGGACGTCCGGTTGGGGCCAACGTCCTGACTTTC
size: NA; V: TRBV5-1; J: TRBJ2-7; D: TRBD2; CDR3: CASSPTSGSPYEQYF; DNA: TGCGCCAGCAGCCCGACTAGCGGGAGTCCCTACGAGCAGTACTTC
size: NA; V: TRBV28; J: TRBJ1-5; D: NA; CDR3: CASSLSQPQHF; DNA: TGTGCCAGCAGTTTAAGCCAGCCCCAGCATTTT
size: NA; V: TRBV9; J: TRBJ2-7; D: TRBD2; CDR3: CASSVGSGSYEQYF; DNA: TGTGCCAGCAGCGTAGGTAGCGGGAGCTACGAGCAGTACTTC
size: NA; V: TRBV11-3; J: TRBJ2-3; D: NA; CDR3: CASSPRSLGPSTDTQYF; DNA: TGTGCCAGCAGCCCCCGGTCGCTGGGACCTAGCACAGATACGCAGTATTTT
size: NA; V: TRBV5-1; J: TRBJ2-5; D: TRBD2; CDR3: CASSFGSGTSGPIRETQYF; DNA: TGCGCCAGCAGCTTCGGCTCCGGGACTAGCGGCCCGATCAGGGAGACCCAGTACTTC
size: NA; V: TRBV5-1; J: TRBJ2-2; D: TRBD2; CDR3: CASSLRRGDTGELFF; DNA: TGCGCCAGCAGCTTGAGACGGGGGGACACCGGGGAGCTGTTTTTT
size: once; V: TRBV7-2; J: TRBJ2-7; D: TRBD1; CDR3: CASSPTPGTGYEQYF; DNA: TGTGCCAGCAGCCCAACCCCCGGGACAGGGTACGAGCAGTACTTC
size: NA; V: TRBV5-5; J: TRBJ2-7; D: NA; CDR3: CASSLGGGLEQYF; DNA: TGTGCCAGCAGCTTGGGGGGAGGTCTTGAGCAGTACTTC
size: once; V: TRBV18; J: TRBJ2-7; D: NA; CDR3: CASSPTAITGGLNEQYF; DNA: TGTGCCAGCTCACCCACTGCCATCACGGGGGGCCTGAACGAGCAGTACTTC
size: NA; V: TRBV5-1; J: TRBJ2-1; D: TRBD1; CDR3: CASRLDRGYEQFF; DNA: TGCGCCAGCAGACTGGACAGGGGGTATGAGCAGTTCTTC
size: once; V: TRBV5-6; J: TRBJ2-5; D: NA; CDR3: CASSFLGTKETQYF; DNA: TGTGCCAGCAGCTTTCTCGGGACAAAAGAGACCCAGTACTTC
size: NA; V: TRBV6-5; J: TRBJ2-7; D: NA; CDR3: CASSYLQGYEQYF; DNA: TGTGCCAGCAGTTACCTGCAGGGTTACGAGCAGTACTTC
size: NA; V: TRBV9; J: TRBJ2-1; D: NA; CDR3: CASSVVAGIDEQFF; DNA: TGTGCCAGCAGCGTAGTTGCAGGGATCGATGAGCAGTTCTTC
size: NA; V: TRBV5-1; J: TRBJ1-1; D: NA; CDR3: CASSFNGPMPEAFF; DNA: TGCGCCAGCAGCTTCAACGGGCCGATGCCCGAAGCTTTCTTT
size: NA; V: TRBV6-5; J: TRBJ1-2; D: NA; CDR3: CASSHISYGYTF; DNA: TGTGCCAGCAGCCATATCAGCTATGGCTACACCTTC
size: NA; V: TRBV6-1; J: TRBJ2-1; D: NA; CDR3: CASTPPGSYNEQFF; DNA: TGTGCCAGCACCCCCCCGGGGTCCTACAATGAGCAGTTCTTC
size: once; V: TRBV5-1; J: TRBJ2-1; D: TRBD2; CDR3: CASSLGLAGGLNEQFF; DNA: TGCGCCAGCAGCTTGGGGCTAGCGGGAGGGCTAAATGAGCAGTTCTTC